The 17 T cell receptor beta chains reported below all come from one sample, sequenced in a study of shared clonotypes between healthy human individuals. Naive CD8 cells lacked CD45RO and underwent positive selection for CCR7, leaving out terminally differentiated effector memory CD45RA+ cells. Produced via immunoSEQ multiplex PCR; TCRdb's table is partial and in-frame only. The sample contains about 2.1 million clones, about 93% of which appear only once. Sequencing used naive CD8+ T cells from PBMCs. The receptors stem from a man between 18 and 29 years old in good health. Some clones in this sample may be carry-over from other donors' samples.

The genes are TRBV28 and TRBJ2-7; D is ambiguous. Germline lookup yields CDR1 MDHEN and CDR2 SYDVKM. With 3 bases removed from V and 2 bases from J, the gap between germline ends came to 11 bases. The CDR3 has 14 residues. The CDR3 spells CASSFREYPYEQYF. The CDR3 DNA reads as TGTGCCAGCAGTTTTCGCGAATACCCCTACGAGCAGTACTTC.

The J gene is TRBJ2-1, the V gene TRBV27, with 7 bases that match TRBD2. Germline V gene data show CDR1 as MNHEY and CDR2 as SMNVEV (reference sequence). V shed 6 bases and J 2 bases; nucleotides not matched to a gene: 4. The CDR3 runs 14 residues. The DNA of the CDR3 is TGTGCCAGCAGCGAGCGGGGTACCTACAATGAGCAGTTCTTC. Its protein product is CASSERGTYNEQFF.

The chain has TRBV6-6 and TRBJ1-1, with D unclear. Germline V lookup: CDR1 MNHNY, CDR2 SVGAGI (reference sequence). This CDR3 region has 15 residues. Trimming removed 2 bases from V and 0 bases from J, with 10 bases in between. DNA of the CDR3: TGTGCCAGCAGTTACACGGCTGGGTTGAACACTGAAGCTTTCTTT. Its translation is CASSYTAGLNTEAFF.

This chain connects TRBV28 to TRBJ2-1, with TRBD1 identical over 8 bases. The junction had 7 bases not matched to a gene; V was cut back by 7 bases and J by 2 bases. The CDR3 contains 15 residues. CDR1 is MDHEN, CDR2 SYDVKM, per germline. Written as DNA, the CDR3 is TGTGCCAGCACCCGTGGACAGGGCACCTACAATGAGCAGTTCTTC. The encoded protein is CASTRGQGTYNEQFF.

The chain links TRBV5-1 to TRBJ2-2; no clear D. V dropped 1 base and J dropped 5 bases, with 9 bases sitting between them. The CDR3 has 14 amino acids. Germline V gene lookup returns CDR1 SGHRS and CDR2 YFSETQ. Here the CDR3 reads CASSLRQATGELFF. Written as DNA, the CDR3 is TGCGCCAGCAGCTTGAGGCAGGCTACCGGGGAGCTGTTTTTT.

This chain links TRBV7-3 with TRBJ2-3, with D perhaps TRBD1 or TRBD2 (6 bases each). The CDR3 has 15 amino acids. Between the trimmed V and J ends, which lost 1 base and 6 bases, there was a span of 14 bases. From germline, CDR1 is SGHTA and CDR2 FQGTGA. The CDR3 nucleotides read TGTGCCAGCAGCTTAATTAGGGGGGCAAGGGATACGCAGTATTTT. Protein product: CASSLIRGARDTQYF.

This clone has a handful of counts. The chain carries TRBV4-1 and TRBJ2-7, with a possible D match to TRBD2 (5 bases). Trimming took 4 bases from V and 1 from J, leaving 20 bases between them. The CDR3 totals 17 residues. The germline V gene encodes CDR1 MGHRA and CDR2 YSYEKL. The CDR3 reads CASSPLVTSGPSYEQYF. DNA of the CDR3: TGCGCCAGCAGCCCGTTGGTGACGAGCGGACCATCCTACGAGCAGTACTTC.

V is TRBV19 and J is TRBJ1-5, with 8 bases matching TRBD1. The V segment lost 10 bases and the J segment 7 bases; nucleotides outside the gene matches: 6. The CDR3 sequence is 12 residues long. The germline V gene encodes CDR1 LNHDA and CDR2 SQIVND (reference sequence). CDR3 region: CATQGAGQPQHF. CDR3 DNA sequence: TGTGCCACCCAGGGGGCTGGACAGCCCCAGCATTTT.

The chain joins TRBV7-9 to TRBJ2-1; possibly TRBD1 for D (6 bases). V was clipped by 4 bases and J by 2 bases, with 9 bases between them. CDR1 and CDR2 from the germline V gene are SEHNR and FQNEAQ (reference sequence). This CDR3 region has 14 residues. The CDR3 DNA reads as TGTGCCAGCAGCTACCGGGACACCTACAATGAGCAGTTCTTC. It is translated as CASSYRDTYNEQFF.

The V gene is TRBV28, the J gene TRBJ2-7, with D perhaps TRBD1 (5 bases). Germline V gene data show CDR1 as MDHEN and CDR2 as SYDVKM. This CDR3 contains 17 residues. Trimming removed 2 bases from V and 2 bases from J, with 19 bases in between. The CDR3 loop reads CASSLRSEGLGPYEQYF. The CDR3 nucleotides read TGTGCCAGCAGTTTAAGGTCAGAAGGATTGGGGCCCTACGAGCAGTACTTC. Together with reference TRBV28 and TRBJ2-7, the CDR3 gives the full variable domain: DVKVTQSSRYLVKRTGEKVFLECVQDMDHENMFWYRQDPGLGLRLIYFSYDVKMKEKGDIPEGYSVSREKKERFSLILESASTNQTSMYLCASSLRSEGLGPYEQYFGPGTRLTVT.

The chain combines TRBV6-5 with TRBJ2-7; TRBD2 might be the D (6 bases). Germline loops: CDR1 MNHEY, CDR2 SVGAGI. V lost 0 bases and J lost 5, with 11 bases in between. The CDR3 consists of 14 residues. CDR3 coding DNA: TGTGCCAGCAGTTACTCGGAGGGGCGGCACGAGCAGTACTTC. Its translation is CASSYSEGRHEQYF.

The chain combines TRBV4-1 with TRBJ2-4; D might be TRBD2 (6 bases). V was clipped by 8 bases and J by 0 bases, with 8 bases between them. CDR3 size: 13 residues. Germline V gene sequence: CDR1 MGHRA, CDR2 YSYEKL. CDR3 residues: CASGGPAKNIQYF. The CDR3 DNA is TGCGCCAGCGGAGGGCCAGCCAAAAACATTCAGTACTTC.

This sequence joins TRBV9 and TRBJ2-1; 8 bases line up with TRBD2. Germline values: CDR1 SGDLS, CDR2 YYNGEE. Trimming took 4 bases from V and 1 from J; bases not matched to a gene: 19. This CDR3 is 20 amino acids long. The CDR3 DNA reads TGTGCCAGCAGCATCACCCAGCGGGAGACTTACCCGTCTTCCTACAATGAGCAGTTCTTC. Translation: CASSITQRETYPSSYNEQFF.

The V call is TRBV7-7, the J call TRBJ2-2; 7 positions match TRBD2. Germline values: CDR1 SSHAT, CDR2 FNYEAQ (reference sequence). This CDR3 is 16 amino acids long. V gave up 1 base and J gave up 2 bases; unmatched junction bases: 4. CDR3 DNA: TGTGCCAGCAGCTTAGGAATGGGACTAAACACCGGGGAGCTGTTTTTT. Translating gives CASSLGMGLNTGELFF.

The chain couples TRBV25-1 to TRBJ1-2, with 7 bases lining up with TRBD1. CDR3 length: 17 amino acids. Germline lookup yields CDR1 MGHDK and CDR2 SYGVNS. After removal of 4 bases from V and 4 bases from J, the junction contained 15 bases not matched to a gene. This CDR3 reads CASSGYPPVEGAYGYTF. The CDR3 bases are TGTGCCAGCAGTGGATATCCGCCAGTTGAGGGGGCCTATGGCTACACCTTC.

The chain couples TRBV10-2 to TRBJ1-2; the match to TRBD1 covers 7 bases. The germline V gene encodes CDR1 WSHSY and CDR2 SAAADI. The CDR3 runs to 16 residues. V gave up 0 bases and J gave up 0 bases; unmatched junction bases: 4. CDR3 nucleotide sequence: TGCGCCAGCAGTGAGTCGGCCCAGGGGGCTAACTATGGCTACACCTTC. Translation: CASSESAQGANYGYTF.

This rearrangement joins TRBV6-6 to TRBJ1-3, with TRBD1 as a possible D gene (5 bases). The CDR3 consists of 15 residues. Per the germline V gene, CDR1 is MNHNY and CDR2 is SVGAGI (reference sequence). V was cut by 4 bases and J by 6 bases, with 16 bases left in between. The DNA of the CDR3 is TGTGCCAGCAGTTTCCAAAAGGGGTGGGAAAACACCATATATTTT. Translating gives CASSFQKGWENTIYF.